The rows below give T cell receptor beta chains drawn from one sample of a study of blood T cell repertoires in COVID-19. Libraries were prepared by immunoSEQ multiplex PCR; TCRdb keeps only in-frame clonotypes and omits some of them. The sample includes some 160,000 clones, roughly 80% of them seen just once. The sample was PBMCs or T cells enriched from blood (not recorded which). The receptors derive from an older woman who had recovered from COVID-19. CDR3s include the opening cysteine and the closing phenylalanine or tryptophan. Fields, in order: V gene, D gene, clone size, J gene, CDR3 protein, CDR3 DNA. The D gene is left open where the match is weak. Size is omitted from some rows. Given values are once, few, many or a class for expanded clones.

v_call: TRBV7-8
d_call: TRBD1
clone_size: few
j_call: TRBJ1-2
cdr3_aa: CASSLAPTGVGYTF
cdr3_nt: TGTGCCAGCAGCTTAGCGCCTACAGGGGTTGGCTACACCTTC

v_call: TRBV10-1
d_call: -
clone_size: -
j_call: TRBJ1-2
cdr3_aa: CASSPGFGSGYTF
cdr3_nt: TGCGCCAGCAGCCCAGGGTTTGGCTCTGGCTACACCTTC

v_call: TRBV6-1
d_call: -
clone_size: -
j_call: TRBJ1-1
cdr3_aa: CASSEGLGRGYEAFF
cdr3_nt: TGTGCCAGCAGTGAAGGGCTAGGCAGGGGCTATGAAGCTTTCTTT

v_call: TRBV9
d_call: -
clone_size: few
j_call: TRBJ1-3
cdr3_aa: CASSLDPGISGNTIYF
cdr3_nt: TGTGCCAGCAGCCTAGACCCCGGGATCTCTGGAAACACCATATATTTT

v_call: TRBV12-3/TRBV12-4
d_call: -
clone_size: -
j_call: TRBJ2-5
cdr3_aa: CASSYYTQETQYF
cdr3_nt: TGTGCCAGCAGTTACTATACACAAGAGACCCAGTACTTC

v_call: TRBV30
d_call: -
clone_size: many
j_call: TRBJ2-7
cdr3_aa: CACPPGEGYF
cdr3_nt: TGTGCCTGCCCTCCTGGTGAGGGGTACTTC

v_call: TRBV2
d_call: TRBD2
clone_size: -
j_call: TRBJ2-3
cdr3_aa: CASRVGRGSTDTQYF
cdr3_nt: TGTGCCAGCAGGGTGGGGCGGGGGAGCACAGATACGCAGTATTTT

v_call: TRBV6-1
d_call: -
clone_size: -
j_call: TRBJ1-2
cdr3_aa: CASSEDRFQTNYGYTF
cdr3_nt: TGTGCCAGCAGTGAAGATCGGTTCCAAACTAACTATGGCTACACCTTC

v_call: TRBV9
d_call: TRBD1
clone_size: -
j_call: TRBJ2-5
cdr3_aa: CASSAGQGIQETQYF
cdr3_nt: TGTGCCAGCAGCGCGGGACAGGGGATCCAAGAGACCCAGTACTTC

v_call: TRBV5-4
d_call: -
clone_size: -
j_call: TRBJ1-5
cdr3_aa: CASSRWGLNQPQHF
cdr3_nt: TGTGCCAGCAGTCGATGGGGACTCAATCAGCCCCAGCATTTT

v_call: TRBV4-2
d_call: -
clone_size: -
j_call: TRBJ1-1
cdr3_aa: CASSQEPVENTEAFF
cdr3_nt: TGTGCCAGCAGCCAAGAGCCTGTAGAGAACACTGAAGCTTTCTTT

v_call: TRBV5-1
d_call: TRBD2
clone_size: -
j_call: TRBJ2-7
cdr3_aa: CASSPMGGSSYEQYF
cdr3_nt: TGCGCCAGCAGCCCGATGGGGGGGAGCTCCTACGAGCAGTACTTC

v_call: TRBV5-6
d_call: TRBD1
clone_size: -
j_call: TRBJ1-2
cdr3_aa: CASSVTGAGYTF
cdr3_nt: TGTGCCAGCAGCGTGACAGGGGCTGGCTACACCTTC

v_call: TRBV21-1
d_call: -
clone_size: -
j_call: TRBJ1-5
cdr3_aa: CASSKGGCPAQPQHF
cdr3_nt: TGTGCCAGCAGCAAAGGAGGGTGCCCAGCTCAGCCCCAGCATTTT

v_call: TRBV9
d_call: -
clone_size: -
j_call: TRBJ1-4
cdr3_aa: CASSPRPLGTTEKLFF
cdr3_nt: TGTGCCAGCAGCCCCCGCCCTCTAGGAACGACCGAAAAACTGTTTTTT

v_call: TRBV18
d_call: -
clone_size: -
j_call: TRBJ2-2
cdr3_aa: CASSPRQMNTGELFF
cdr3_nt: TGTGCCAGCTCACCACGACAGATGAACACCGGGGAGCTGTTTTTT

v_call: TRBV18
d_call: TRBD1
clone_size: -
j_call: TRBJ1-1
cdr3_aa: CASSVGTGRLGEAFF
cdr3_nt: TGTGCCAGCTCCGTAGGGACAGGGAGGCTGGGTGAAGCTTTCTTT

v_call: TRBV18
d_call: -
clone_size: -
j_call: TRBJ2-2
cdr3_aa: CASSPGQGTGELFF
cdr3_nt: TGTGCCAGCTCACCAGGGCAGGGCACCGGGGAGCTGTTTTTT

v_call: TRBV5-1
d_call: TRBD2
clone_size: -
j_call: TRBJ2-7
cdr3_aa: CASSSLEPGLAGWDEQQYF
cdr3_nt: TGCGCCAGCAGCTCCCTAGAACCGGGACTAGCGGGGTGGGATGAGCAGCAGTACTTC

v_call: TRBV5-1
d_call: -
clone_size: -
j_call: TRBJ1-1
cdr3_aa: CASSLGTRSNTEAFF
cdr3_nt: TGCGCCAGCAGCTTGGGGACACGTTCGAACACTGAAGCTTTCTTT

v_call: TRBV7-9
d_call: -
clone_size: many
j_call: TRBJ1-6
cdr3_aa: CASNGRGRVCSNSPLHF
cdr3_nt: TGTGCCAGCAATGGCAGGGGAAGGGTTTGTAGTAATTCACCCCTCCACTTT

v_call: TRBV7-2
d_call: -
clone_size: -
j_call: TRBJ2-5
cdr3_aa: CASSPSRSQETQYF
cdr3_nt: TGTGCCAGCAGCCCCTCCCGTAGCCAAGAGACCCAGTACTTC

v_call: TRBV2
d_call: -
clone_size: -
j_call: TRBJ1-3
cdr3_aa: CASSEGQNYISGNTIYF
cdr3_nt: TGTGCCAGCAGTGAAGGACAGAATTACATCTCTGGAAACACCATATATTTT

v_call: TRBV5-4
d_call: TRBD2
clone_size: -
j_call: TRBJ2-3
cdr3_aa: CASSLQNLAGVTDTQYF
cdr3_nt: TGTGCCAGCAGCTTACAAAATCTAGCGGGGGTTACAGATACGCAGTATTTT

v_call: TRBV5-4
d_call: -
clone_size: -
j_call: TRBJ2-5
cdr3_aa: CASSRGANTQEYF
cdr3_nt: TGTGCCAGCAGCCGTGGCGCTAATACCCAGGAGTACTTC

v_call: TRBV2
d_call: TRBD2
clone_size: -
j_call: TRBJ2-3
cdr3_aa: CASSELAGATDTQYF
cdr3_nt: TGTGCCAGCAGTGAACTAGCGGGAGCCACAGATACGCAGTATTTT

v_call: TRBV11-3
d_call: TRBD2
clone_size: -
j_call: TRBJ2-1
cdr3_aa: CASSLDVAGGHYNEQFF
cdr3_nt: TGTGCCAGCAGCTTAGATGTGGCGGGGGGGCACTACAATGAGCAGTTCTTC

v_call: TRBV23-1
d_call: TRBD2
clone_size: once
j_call: TRBJ2-7
cdr3_aa: CASSSLAGASAEQYF
cdr3_nt: TGCGCCAGCAGTTCCCTAGCGGGGGCTTCCGCCGAGCAGTACTTC

v_call: TRBV15
d_call: -
clone_size: few
j_call: TRBJ1-6
cdr3_aa: CATSSDSLNSPLHF
cdr3_nt: TGTGCCACCAGCAGTGACAGTCTTAATTCACCCCTCCACTTT

v_call: TRBV19
d_call: TRBD2
clone_size: -
j_call: TRBJ2-3
cdr3_aa: CASSTSGGPQFTDTQYF
cdr3_nt: TGTGCCAGTAGTACAAGCGGGGGGCCCCAGTTTACAGATACGCAGTATTTT

v_call: TRBV7-9
d_call: TRBD1
clone_size: once
j_call: TRBJ1-3
cdr3_aa: CASSKQGATSGNTIYF
cdr3_nt: TGTGCCAGCAGCAAGCAGGGGGCGACTTCTGGAAACACCATATATTTT

v_call: TRBV5-1
d_call: -
clone_size: many
j_call: TRBJ1-1
cdr3_aa: CASSSRVGANTEAFF
cdr3_nt: TGCGCCAGCAGCAGTCGGGTCGGCGCAAACACTGAAGCTTTCTTT

v_call: TRBV3-1/TRBV3-2
d_call: -
clone_size: -
j_call: TRBJ2-7
cdr3_aa: CASSRDYEQYF
cdr3_nt: TGTGCCAGCAGCAGAGACTACGAGCAGTACTTC

v_call: TRBV6-4
d_call: -
clone_size: -
j_call: TRBJ2-3
cdr3_aa: CASSWGRSTDTQYF
cdr3_nt: TGTGCCAGCAGTTGGGGCCGTAGCACAGATACGCAGTATTTT

v_call: TRBV19
d_call: -
clone_size: -
j_call: TRBJ2-3
cdr3_aa: CASSIITTDTQYF
cdr3_nt: TGTGCCAGTAGTATAATTACTACAGATACGCAGTATTTT

v_call: TRBV30
d_call: TRBD2
clone_size: -
j_call: TRBJ2-1
cdr3_aa: CASDGRGGLGEQFF
cdr3_nt: TGTGCCTCCGATGGGCGGGGGGGCCTAGGTGAGCAGTTCTTC

v_call: TRBV24-1
d_call: -
clone_size: -
j_call: TRBJ2-2
cdr3_aa: CATSDLTDTGELFF
cdr3_nt: TGTGCCACCAGTGATTTGACTGACACCGGGGAGCTGTTTTTT

v_call: TRBV2
d_call: TRBD1
clone_size: once
j_call: TRBJ1-2
cdr3_aa: CASRGGTGYTF
cdr3_nt: TGTGCCAGCAGAGGGGGCACGGGCTACACCTTC

v_call: TRBV9
d_call: -
clone_size: many
j_call: TRBJ1-2
cdr3_aa: CASSAEMEQYGYTF
cdr3_nt: TGTGCCAGCAGCGCAGAGATGGAGCAGTATGGCTACACCTTC

v_call: TRBV20-1
d_call: -
clone_size: once
j_call: TRBJ2-7
cdr3_aa: CSAGFAYEQYF
cdr3_nt: TGCAGTGCCGGGTTTGCCTACGAGCAGTACTTC

v_call: TRBV3-1/TRBV3-2
d_call: -
clone_size: -
j_call: TRBJ1-1
cdr3_aa: CASSLGHNMNTEAFF
cdr3_nt: TGTGCCAGCAGCCTCGGACACAACATGAACACTGAAGCTTTCTTT

v_call: TRBV3-1/TRBV3-2
d_call: -
clone_size: few
j_call: TRBJ2-4
cdr3_aa: CASSRGLRIGGWGLAKNIQYF
cdr3_nt: TGTGCCAGCAGCCGGGGTCTAAGGATAGGGGGTTGGGGGTTAGCCAAAAACATTCAGTACTTC

v_call: TRBV6-6
d_call: TRBD1
clone_size: -
j_call: TRBJ2-7
cdr3_aa: CASRSRQGSHEQYF
cdr3_nt: TGTGCCAGTCGGTCCCGACAGGGGAGCCACGAGCAGTACTTC

v_call: TRBV7-2
d_call: -
clone_size: -
j_call: TRBJ2-2
cdr3_aa: CASSFATRTNTGELFF
cdr3_nt: TGTGCCAGCAGCTTCGCCACTAGAACGAACACCGGGGAGCTGTTTTTT

v_call: TRBV7-9
d_call: TRBD1
clone_size: -
j_call: TRBJ1-2
cdr3_aa: CASSPPRTVGGNYGYTF
cdr3_nt: TGTGCCAGCAGTCCCCCTCGGACTGTAGGGGGCAACTATGGCTACACCTTC

v_call: TRBV5-1
d_call: -
clone_size: -
j_call: TRBJ1-2
cdr3_aa: CASSLGSQGNYGYTF
cdr3_nt: TGCGCCAGCAGCTTGGGGTCCCAGGGAAACTATGGCTACACCTTC

v_call: TRBV5-1
d_call: -
clone_size: -
j_call: TRBJ2-5
cdr3_aa: CASIWQETQYF
cdr3_nt: TGCGCCAGCATTTGGCAGGAGACCCAGTACTTC

v_call: TRBV9
d_call: TRBD2
clone_size: -
j_call: TRBJ2-3
cdr3_aa: CASSAERGSTDTQYF
cdr3_nt: TGTGCCAGCAGCGCCGAGCGGGGGAGCACAGATACGCAGTATTTT